One T cell receptor (beta chain) is described in this entry. Its target antigen remains unknown. No much larger clonotype is one base removed from it; base qualities were not supplied. The CDR3 regions of human TCRbeta chains were subjected to immunosequencing. The paper's processing steps were these. Repertoire TCRs were matched against a reference library of SARS-CoV-2-specific TCRs generated with the MIRA antigen-specificity platform. Breadth was defined as the fraction of unique TCRs that were SARS-CoV-2-associated, and depth was defined as the fraction of total T cells that were SARS-CoV-2-associated. Using the MIRA data, each spike-specific TCR was mapped to the spike region that the TCR reacts to and placed in a CD4 or CD8 class. Log10-transformed breadth and depth values were compared by one-way ANOVA with Sidak's multiple comparisons tests. Here the immuneACCESS table is served through TCRdb, limited to in-frame sequences with V and J called. Missing clones are a known gap in these copies; in checked studies unresolved V genes cover under half, and the rest lacks a known reason. V and J calls and clone size come straight from that table; D and trimming were deduced from the DNA. The sample profile shows about 140,000 clones; about 90% of them were found once. The ten largest clones take up 7% to 9% of the sample.

The sample belongs to a study of T cell responses to AZD1222 COVID-19 vaccine (dated by TCRdb to the early 2020s). Background for the entire study: A total of 233 trial participants underwent TCR sequencing, of whom about 200 had received two doses of AZD1222 and approximately 26 had received two doses of the MenACWY control vaccine. Trial participants were enrolled by age into subgroups of 18-55, 56-69 and 70-plus years, and around 150, 28 and 57 TCR-sequenced participants, respectively, were included in these subgroups. What the work shows at the level of the full study, not this receptor alone: In the small 56-69-year group, the increase in depth fell short of significance, most likely because of low power. Participants were mostly white British and included more females than males, and it was suggested by the authors that clonal diversity may have been underestimated. The vaccine-associated CD4 TCRs covered the entire spike protein, and the dominant responses fell in regions 160-218 and 743-854. No day 14 peak-response samples were available, so repertoires were characterized only after the peak T cell response. Epitopes outside the regions mutated in the B.1.351 and B.1.1.7 variants were reportedly recognized by nearly half of the unique spike-specific TCRs. Only five or six AZD1222 recipients were SARS-CoV-2 seropositive at baseline, limiting conclusions about previously exposed vaccinees. After two AZD1222 doses, spike-specific TCR breadth and depth were significantly higher than at day 0 and than in MenACWY recipients.

The time point label corresponds to: about 28 days (+/-7) after the second vaccine dose. The treatment or condition label, read with the paper, signifies: meningococcal conjugate vaccine given as trial control. Vaccinee samples were obtained from the UK trials COV001 and COV002, which included a single-blind randomized controlled phase 2/3 trial of AZD1222 (ChAdOx1 nCoV-19) in healthy adults. Trial participant PBMC samples were collected at day 0 and day 28 after the second dose for TCRbeta chain sequencing. Its CDR3 holds 16 amino acids, cysteine through phenylalanine. CDR3 DNA only is kept here, 48 bases in frame from base 1.

Specimen: peripheral blood, collected 28 days after the second dose of the MenACWY control vaccine. Rearrangement joined TRBV21-1 to TRBJ2-7; the table's D call of TRBD1 was not tested on the DNA. TRBV21-1 is a pseudogene segment. This sequence was found in an adult who received the MenACWY meningococcal vaccine as a control. The CDR3 here reads CASSVRIRDRGREQYF. The DNA sequence reads TGTGCCAGCAGCGTACGGATCCGGGACAGGGGGCGCGAGCAGTACTTC.